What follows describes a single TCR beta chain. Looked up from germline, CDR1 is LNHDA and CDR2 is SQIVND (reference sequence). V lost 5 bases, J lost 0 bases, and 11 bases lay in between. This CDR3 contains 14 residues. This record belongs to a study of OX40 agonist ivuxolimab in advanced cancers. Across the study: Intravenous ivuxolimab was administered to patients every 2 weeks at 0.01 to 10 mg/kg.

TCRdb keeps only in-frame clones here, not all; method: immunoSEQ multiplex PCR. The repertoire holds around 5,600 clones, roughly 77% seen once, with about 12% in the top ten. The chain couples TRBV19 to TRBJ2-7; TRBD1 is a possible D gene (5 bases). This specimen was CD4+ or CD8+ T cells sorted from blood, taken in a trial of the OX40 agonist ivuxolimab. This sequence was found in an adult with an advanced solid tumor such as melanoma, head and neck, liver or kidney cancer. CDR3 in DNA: TGTGCCAGTAGTGTGGGCACAGGCTCCTACGAGCAGTACTTC. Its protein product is CASSVGTGSYEQYF.